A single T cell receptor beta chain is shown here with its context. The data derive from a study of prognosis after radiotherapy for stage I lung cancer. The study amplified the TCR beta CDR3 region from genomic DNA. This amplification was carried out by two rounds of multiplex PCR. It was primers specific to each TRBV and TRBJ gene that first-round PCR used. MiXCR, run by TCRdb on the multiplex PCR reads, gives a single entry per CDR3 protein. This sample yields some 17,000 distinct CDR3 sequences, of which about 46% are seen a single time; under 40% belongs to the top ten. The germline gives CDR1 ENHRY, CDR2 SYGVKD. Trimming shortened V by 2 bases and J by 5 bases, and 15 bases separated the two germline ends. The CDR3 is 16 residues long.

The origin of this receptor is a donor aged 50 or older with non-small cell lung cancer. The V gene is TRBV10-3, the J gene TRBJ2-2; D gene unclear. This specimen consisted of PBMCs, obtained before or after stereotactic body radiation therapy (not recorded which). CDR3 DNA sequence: TGTGCCATCAGTGAGCCAGAACCCAGAGGTACCGGGGAGCTGTTTTTT. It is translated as CAISEPEPRGTGELFF.